This TCR beta chain was captured in a study of blood T cells in healthy people across ages. In its sample, this clonotype was seen a few times. A second about 6 to 11 cycle PCR used barcoded and J-beta primers. TCRdb reanalysed the 5' RACE reads using MiXCR and keeps one entry per CDR3 protein. The profile shows approximately 800,000 distinct CDR3 sequences, 60% to 80% of them singletons. The CDR3 has 15 amino acids. V lost 1 base to trimming and J lost 5 bases, with 12 bases between them. Looked up from germline, CDR1 is LGHNA and CDR2 is YNFKEQ. The chain has TRBV4-2 and TRBJ2-1; D gene ambiguous. The sample comprised blood. The receptor was derived from a man aged 25-45 years in good health. The DNA for the CDR3 is TGTGCCAGCAGCCAAGGCACTCCACCCGACAATGAGCAGTTCTTC. Protein sequence: CASSQGTPPDNEQFF.